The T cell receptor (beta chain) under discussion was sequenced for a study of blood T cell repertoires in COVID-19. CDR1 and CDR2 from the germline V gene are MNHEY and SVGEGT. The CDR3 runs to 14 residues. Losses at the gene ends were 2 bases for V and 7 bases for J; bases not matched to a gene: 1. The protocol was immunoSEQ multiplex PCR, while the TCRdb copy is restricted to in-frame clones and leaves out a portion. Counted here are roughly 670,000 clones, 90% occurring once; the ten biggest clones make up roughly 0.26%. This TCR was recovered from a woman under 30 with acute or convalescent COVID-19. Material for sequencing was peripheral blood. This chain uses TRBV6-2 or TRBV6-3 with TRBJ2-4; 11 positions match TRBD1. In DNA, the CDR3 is TGTGCCAGCAGTTACGGGACAGGGGGGAACATTCAGTACTTC. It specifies CASSYGTGGNIQYF.